The 27 T cell receptor beta chains below come from one sample, sequenced in a study of blood T cell repertoires in COVID-19 (dated by TCRdb to 2020 to 2022). The library was generated by the immunoSEQ multiplex PCR assay. In its TCRdb copy, this immuneACCESS table keeps in-frame sequences only and misses some clones. Where compared with another copy, unresolved V genes explain less than half of these, and the others have no known cause. The sample records some 240,000 clones, roughly 81% of which are singletons. The ten largest clones represent more than 6.5% of the sample. Sequencing was carried out using PBMCs or T cells enriched from blood (not recorded which). The receptors stem from a woman between 45 and 65 years old who had been exposed to COVID-19.

The rearrangement uses TRBV19 and TRBJ1-2; the D is unclear. The V end lost 6 bases, the J end lost 3 bases, and 17 bases lay between the germline ends. This CDR3 comprises 15 residues. The germline CDR1 and CDR2 sequences are LNHDA and SQIVND (reference sequence). The CDR3 region is CASSPDFRSDYGYTF. The CDR3 DNA follows: TGTGCCAGTAGCCCGGATTTTAGGAGCGACTATGGCTACACCTTC.

The genes are TRBV7-2 and TRBJ1-2; D gene unclear. V lost 2 bases and J lost 4, with 11 bases in between. The CDR3 covers 14 residues. Germline loops: CDR1 SGHTA, CDR2 FQGNSA. In nucleotides, the CDR3 is TGTGCCAGCAGCTTAAAGCTCTCTCCCTATGGCTACACCTTC. Its translation is CASSLKLSPYGYTF.

This chain connects TRBV19 to TRBJ2-6, with a tentative D call TRBD1 (8 bases). V lost 5 bases and J lost 2, with 16 bases in between. The germline V gene has CDR1 LNHDA and CDR2 SQIVND (reference sequence). CDR3 length equals 17 residues. CDR3 DNA sequence: TGTGCCAGTAGTGGAGACAGGGGAGGGCCTGGGGCCAACGTCCTGACTTTC. Translated, it gives CASSGDRGGPGANVLTF.

This clone was counted only a few times. The chain employs TRBV12-5 and TRBJ1-5; TRBD1 matches at 7 bases. This CDR3 is 22 amino acids long. CDR1 is LGHNT, CDR2 FRNRAP, per germline. The junction had 24 bases not matched to a gene; V was cut back by 4 bases and J by 0 bases. As DNA, the CDR3 is TGTGCTAGTGGTTATGTTAGACAGGGAATGGGATGGCGTGGGGATAGCAATCAGCCCCAGCATTTT. As protein: CASGYVRQGMGWRGDSNQPQHF.

The V call is TRBV6-1, the J call TRBJ1-2; tentative D call: TRBD1 (5 bases). The CDR3 contains 13 residues. The V end lost 5 bases, the J end lost 1 base, and 8 bases lay between the germline ends. Germline V gene sequence: CDR1 MNHNS, CDR2 SASEGT. The DNA of the CDR3 is TGTGCCAGCAGTCGCGGGGGTAACTATGGCTACACCTTC. Protein: CASSRGGNYGYTF.

The genes are TRBV6-5 and TRBJ1-2; perhaps TRBD1 as D (6 bases). The CDR3 loop spans 15 amino acids. V shed 7 bases and J shed 0 bases, with 15 bases lying between them. Germline V CDR1 and CDR2: MNHEY, SVGAGI. The CDR3 protein is CASISQGQSNYGYTF. CDR3 nucleotides: TGTGCCAGCATTAGCCAGGGGCAGTCTAACTATGGCTACACCTTC.

This chain joins TRBV2 and TRBJ1-3, with TRBD1 matching over 9 bases. Trimming removed 8 bases from V and 0 bases from J; junction bases left unmatched: 5. The CDR3 has 15 amino acids. Germline CDR1 and CDR2: SNHLY and FYNNEI. CDR3 bases: TGTGCCAGCGGACAGGGGCCCCTCTCTGGAAACACCATATATTTT. It specifies CASGQGPLSGNTIYF.

The rearrangement uses TRBV18 and TRBJ1-2; 8 nucleotides agree with TRBD1. The CDR3 is 15 amino acids. Germline CDR1 is KGHSH and CDR2 is LQKENI. The ends lost 6 bases at V and 7 bases at J; junction bases unmatched: 13. CDR3 in amino acids: CASSPGGERSVGYTF. In nucleotides, the CDR3 is TGTGCCAGCTCCCCAGGGGGCGAGAGGAGTGTTGGCTACACCTTC.

This clone was recorded a few times. The V and J genes are TRBV6-5 and TRBJ1-4; the D gene is possibly TRBD1 (5 bases). Trimming took 6 bases from V and 8 from J, leaving 13 bases between them. The CDR3 has 13 amino acids. Germline assignment: CDR1 MNHEY and CDR2 SVGAGI. CDR3 coding DNA: TGTGCCAGCAGCAGGGCGGTGGAAGAAAAACTGTTTTTT. Translation gives CASSRAVEEKLFF.

This clone was recorded once. The V gene is TRBV7-6, the J gene TRBJ1-3; no clear D. Deletions cut 6 bases from V and 3 bases from J, with 12 bases between. This CDR3 is built from 14 residues. In germline, CDR1 is SGHVS, CDR2 FNYEAQ. The DNA for the CDR3 is TGTGCCAGCAGTTTTTCGGGAGGTGGAAACACCATATATTTT. This translates into CASSFSGGGNTIYF.

The chain employs TRBV12-5 and TRBJ2-3; no clear D gene. The germline gives CDR1 LGHNT, CDR2 FRNRAP. V lost 6 bases, J lost 5 bases, and 9 bases lay in between. This CDR3 comprises 12 residues. CDR3 nucleotides: TGTGCTAGTGGCTCCGGTGAAGATACGCAGTATTTT. Its translation is CASGSGEDTQYF.

The chain has TRBV2 and TRBJ1-1; tentatively, D is TRBD1 (6 bases). The CDR3 is 11 amino acids. V was cut by 5 bases and J by 8 bases, with 9 bases left in between. CDR1 is SNHLY, CDR2 FYNNEI, per germline. CDR3 loop: CASSQRGEAFF. As DNA, the CDR3 is TGTGCCAGCAGTCAGAGGGGGGAAGCTTTCTTT.

The CDR3: CASTPAGGTGELFF. In DNA form, the CDR3 reads TGTGCCAGCACCCCGGCAGGGGGGACCGGGGAGCTGTTTTTT. This chain links TRBV6-5 with TRBJ2-2, with TRBD1 as a possible D gene (7 bases). The length of the CDR3 is 14 residues. The germline gives CDR1 MNHEY, CDR2 SVGAGI. V gave up 7 bases and J gave up 5 bases, with 14 bases separating them.

This chain links TRBV7-2 with TRBJ2-1; 10 bases map to TRBD1. Trimming removed 6 bases from V and 6 bases from J; junction bases left unmatched: 5. Germline-derived CDR1 and CDR2 are SGHTA and FQGNSA. The CDR3 is 14 amino acids. The CDR3 sequence: CASSPGTGVNEQFF. The CDR3 nucleotides are TGTGCCAGCAGTCCCGGGACAGGGGTCAATGAGCAGTTCTTC. Looking up the rest from reference TRBV7-2 and TRBJ2-1 gives the full variable domain: GAGVSQSPSNKVTEKGKDVELRCDPISGHTALYWYRQSLGQGLEFLIYFQGNSAPDKSGLPSDRFSAERTGGSVSTLTIQRTQQEDSAVYLCASSPGTGVNEQFFGPGTRLTVL.

This sequence joins TRBV5-4 and TRBJ2-2, with 7 bases identical to TRBD1. The CDR3 is made up of 16 amino acids. V lost 1 base to trimming and J lost 5 bases; unmatched junction nucleotides: 8. Germline loops: CDR1 SGHNT, CDR2 YYREEE (reference sequence). The CDR3 protein is CASSLTPDRFTGELFF. The CDR3 nucleotides are TGTGCCAGCAGCTTGACACCGGACAGGTTTACCGGGGAGCTGTTTTTT.

The rearrangement links TRBV11-2 to TRBJ1-1, with a weak D call TRBD1 (5 bases). The CDR3 totals 15 residues. Trimming pared 3 bases from V and 0 bases from J, leaving 11 bases between. Per the germline V gene, CDR1 is SGHAT and CDR2 is FQNNGV. In DNA form, the CDR3 reads TGTGCCAGCAGCTTCGGTACAGGCATGAACACTGAAGCTTTCTTT. Protein sequence: CASSFGTGMNTEAFF.

V gene TRBV5-6 combines with J gene TRBJ1-5; 8 nucleotides match TRBD1. This CDR3 has 14 amino acids. The germline CDR1 and CDR2 sequences are SGHDT and YYEEEE. Trimming took 4 bases from V and 5 from J; bases not matched to a gene: 5. This CDR3 is CASSIRGPHQPQHF. The CDR3 DNA is TGTGCCAGCAGCATCAGGGGGCCGCATCAGCCCCAGCATTTT.

V and J are TRBV3-1 (or the pseudogene TRBV3-2) and TRBJ2-3; 7 bases are a match to TRBD2. Germline V gives CDR1 LGHDT, CDR2 YNNKEL (reference sequence). There are 16 residues in the CDR3. Trimming cost V 1 base and J 0 bases; bases outside gene matches: 4. Here the CDR3 reads CASSQGTSSSTDTQYF. DNA of the CDR3: TGTGCCAGCAGCCAAGGGACTAGTTCTAGCACAGATACGCAGTATTTT.

The V call is TRBV5-5, the J call TRBJ2-7; D is possibly TRBD1 (5 bases). Germline CDR1 is SGHKS and CDR2 is YYEKEE (reference sequence). The CDR3 is 14 residues long. V was clipped by 4 bases and J by 2 bases, with 13 bases between them. CDR3 DNA: TGTGCCAGCAGCGAAAAAACAGGAGCCTACGAGCAGTACTTC. This encodes CASSEKTGAYEQYF.

This sequence joins TRBV12-5 and TRBJ2-1, with 7 bases that match TRBD1. The CDR3 runs to 17 residues. Germline lookup yields CDR1 LGHNT and CDR2 FRNRAP. With V trimmed by 5 bases and J by 3 bases, 13 bases remained unmatched. In nucleotides, the CDR3 is TGTGCTAGTGGTCCGCCCCTTTTAGGGACAGTCTACAATGAGCAGTTCTTC. It codes for CASGPPLLGTVYNEQFF.

V gene TRBV18 combines with J gene TRBJ1-1; no reliable D call. The CDR3 extends over 15 amino acids. The V gene's germline CDR1 is KGHSH and CDR2 LQKENI. The ends were cut back, 2 bases at V and 1 base at J, with 11 bases in the middle. The CDR3 spells CASSPERQANTEAFF. CDR3 DNA: TGTGCCAGCTCACCAGAAAGACAAGCGAACACTGAAGCTTTCTTT.

The chain uses TRBV24-1 and TRBJ2-7; a weak D match, TRBD1 (6 bases). The length of the CDR3 is 17 residues. The V gene's germline CDR1 is KGHDR and CDR2 SFDVKD. Trimming took off 6 bases at V and 5 bases at J, with 25 bases between the two ends. The CDR3 loop reads CATSPHTVNRVRHEQYF. CDR3 DNA: TGTGCCACCAGTCCCCATACCGTCAACAGGGTTCGACACGAGCAGTACTTC.

This clone appeared a few times. J is TRBJ1-1 and V is TRBV28; D perhaps matches TRBD1 (6 bases). V was trimmed by 6 bases and J by 5 bases, leaving 22 bases between them. The CDR3 consists of 16 residues. CDR1 is MDHEN, CDR2 SYDVKM, per germline. The CDR3 here is CASSPRGAPRRTEAFF. The CDR3 DNA is TGTGCCAGCAGCCCGCGGGGGGCCCCAAGGAGGACTGAAGCTTTCTTT.

The rearrangement joins TRBV6-5 to TRBJ1-1; D ambiguous. This CDR3 region has 12 residues. Germline lookup yields CDR1 MNHEY and CDR2 SVGAGI. V was clipped by 4 bases and J by 7 bases, with 10 bases between them. CDR3 in DNA: TGTGCCAGCAGTTCGGGGAGGGTTGAAGCTTTCTTT. As protein: CASSSGRVEAFF.

As for this clone: Other nucleotide sequences in the sample specify the same CDR3. The rearrangement links TRBV9 to TRBJ1-1; unclear D gene. V lost 3 bases, J lost 4 bases, and 7 bases lay in between. The CDR3 has 12 residues. Germline V CDR1 and CDR2: SGDLS, YYNGEE. The CDR3 reads CASSGGGTEAFF. CDR3 DNA sequence: TGTGCCAGCAGCGGAGGAGGCACTGAAGCTTTCTTT. The full variable domain, its missing parts supplied by reference TRBV9 and TRBJ1-1, is DSGVTQTPKHLITATGQRVTLRCSPRSGDLSVYWYQQSLDQGLQFLIQYYNGEERAKGNILERFSAQQFPDLHSELNLSSLELGDSALYFCASSGGGTEAFFGQGTRLTVV.

CDR3 DNA: TGTGCCAGCAGTGAACAGACTACGACAGGGAATGAGCAGTTCTTC. This encodes CASSEQTTTGNEQFF. The V call is TRBV2, the J call TRBJ2-1, with 7 nucleotides matching TRBD1. CDR3 size: 15 residues. Trimming at V came to 2 bases and at J to 7 bases, leaving 8 bases not matched to a gene. Germline CDR1 reads SNHLY; CDR2 reads FYNNEI.

The chain has TRBV29-1 and TRBJ1-1; 7 bases align to TRBD1. Trimming cost V 2 bases and J 2 bases; bases outside gene matches: 8. This CDR3 spans 15 amino acids. Germline assignment: CDR1 SQVTM and CDR2 ANQGSEA. In DNA form, the CDR3 reads TGCAGCGTTGAAAGCGGGGGACAGTTTAACACTGAAGCTTTCTTT. Translated: CSVESGGQFNTEAFF.